The 32 T cell receptor beta chains reported below all come from one sample, sequenced in a study of T cells in women clearing cervical HPV infection. Clones were sequenced by immunoSEQ multiplex PCR, and TCRdb holds only the in-frame ones, with some missing. The sample has tens of thousands of clones. What was sequenced was blood buffy coat. Receptor source: a woman between 18 and 75 years old with a cervical HPV16 infection that either progressed to CIN3+ or cleared (not recorded which).

Concerning this clone itself: The CDR3 end is not reached by the read, which stops 3 residues before it; the germline J gene fills it in. This chain connects TRBV10-1 to TRBJ1-4; D unresolved. The CDR3 covers 11 residues. CDR1 WNHNN and CDR2 SYGVQD come from the germline V gene (reference sequence). Trimming cost V 4 bases and J 6 bases, with 3 bases left between them. Incomplete CDR3 DNA: TGCGCCAGCAGTGCCGATGAAAAA. Translation gives CASSADEK. The whole CDR3 region reads CASSADEKLFF.

Note on this clone: Compared with germline, one end of the junction differs, possibly owing to a read error. The CDR3 is cut off 3 residues early in the read; its end comes from the germline J gene. The V and J genes are TRBV4-2 and TRBJ2-5, with 11 nucleotides matching TRBD2. The CDR3 loop spans 17 amino acids. The V gene's germline CDR1 is LGHNA and CDR2 YNFKEQ. The part of the CDR3 DNA that was read is TGCGCCAGCAGCCAAGGGGTATTACTAGCGGGAGAGGAGACC. It translates to CASSQGVLLAGEET. The whole CDR3 reads CASSQGVLLAGEETQYF.

With regard to this clone: The sequenced fragment ends 3 residues before the CDR3 boundary, so the rest is inferred from the germline J gene. The chain uses TRBV19 and TRBJ2-2; TRBD2 agrees at 7 bases. Germline CDR1 is LNHDA and CDR2 is SQIVND (reference sequence). After removal of 7 bases from V and 7 bases from J, the junction contained 15 bases not matched to a gene. The CDR3 covers 16 residues. CDR3 loop: CASIAGSRGVNGELFF. The CDR3 DNA, read in part, is TGTGCCAGTATCGCGGGTTCTCGGGGGGTTAACGGGGAG.

Comments on this clone: Sequencing ends 3 residues short of the CDR3 end; the germline J gene provides the rest. The rearrangement joins TRBV5-6 to TRBJ1-2; the D gene is possibly TRBD1 (6 bases). The CDR3 is 12 amino acids. CDR1 SGHDT and CDR2 YYEEEE come from the germline V gene. CDR3 loop: CASSLQGPLYTF. The CDR3 bases that were read are TGTGCCAGCAGCTTGCAGGGGCCCCTC.

On this clone: The read terminates 3 residues before the CDR3 end, so the remaining end is supplied by the germline J gene. The chain employs TRBV7-3 and TRBJ1-2; D may be TRBD1 (5 bases). The CDR3 length is 15 residues. Germline lookup yields CDR1 SGHTA and CDR2 FQGTGA. The sequenced CDR3 bases are TGTGCCAGCAGCGCCAGAATTGCGGGGCGGGATACC. Amino acids: CASSARIAGRDT. The complete CDR3 protein is CASSARIAGRDTYTF.

Comment on this clone: The read finishes 3 residues shy of the CDR3 end, and the germline J gene is used to complete it. The chain carries TRBV10-2 and TRBJ2-1; 12 bases are shared with TRBD2. The ends lost 7 bases at V and 5 bases at J; junction bases unmatched: 6. The CDR3 contains 15 residues. Germline V lookup: CDR1 WSHSY, CDR2 SAAADI. CDR3 bases read: TGCGCCAGCACCCAGACTAGCGGGGGTGACAATGAG. Translating it yields CASTQTSGGDNE. The CDR3 reads in full as CASTQTSGGDNEQFF.

The CDR3 spells CASSPQTSGRGFYNEQFF. The sequenced CDR3 bases are TGTGCCAGCAGTCCGCAGACTAGCGGGAGGGGGTTCTACAATGAG. V usage is TRBV28 and J usage is TRBJ2-1, with 14 bases lining up with TRBD2. The missing CDR3 end, 3 residues past where the read stops, is filled in from the germline J gene. Germline trimming cut 5 bases from V and 3 bases from J; bases unmatched to any gene: 9. The CDR3 length is 18 residues. CDR1 and CDR2 (germline): MDHEN, SYDVKM.

Points on this clone: The read ends 3 residues early relative to the CDR3; the germline J gene fills the gap. This rearrangement joins TRBV19 to TRBJ1-1; no reliable D call. CDR1 and CDR2 from the germline V gene are LNHDA and SQIVND (reference sequence). The CDR3 spans 11 residues. Trimming took 5 bases from V and 6 from J, leaving 7 bases between them. CDR3: CASSAGAEAFF. CDR3 DNA (partial): TGTGCCAGTAGTGCCGGGGCTGAA.

Worth noting for this clone: The sequence runs out 3 residues before the end of the CDR3; the remainder is reconstructed from the germline J gene. This chain connects TRBV11-2 to TRBJ1-4; 7 nucleotides match TRBD1. The germline CDR1 and CDR2 sequences are SGHAT and FQNNGV. CDR3 length: 15 residues. V shed 5 bases and J 3 bases; nucleotides not matched to a gene: 6. CDR3 residues: CASSVMGQSNEKLFF. The sequenced part of the CDR3 DNA is TGTGCCAGCAGCGTGATGGGACAGTCTAATGAAAAA.

A note on this clone: The sequence runs out 3 residues before the end of the CDR3; the remainder is reconstructed from the germline J gene. The chain combines TRBV18 with TRBJ2-4; 8 positions agree with TRBD1. From germline, CDR1 is KGHSH and CDR2 LQKENI. The CDR3 has 15 amino acids. CDR3 DNA (partial): TGTGCCAGCTCACCAGGACAGGGAGCTAACTATGGT. Its translation is CASSPGQGANYG. The full CDR3 protein is CASSPGQGANYGQYF.

A remark on this clone: The CDR3 goes on 3 residues after the read ends, and that part is filled in from the germline J gene. The chain uses TRBV5-5 and TRBJ2-2, with D perhaps assigned TRBD1 or TRBD2 (7 bases each). Germline V CDR1 and CDR2: SGHKS, YYEKEE (reference sequence). The CDR3 extends over 15 amino acids. This chain's CDR3 is CASSWDSGGGTPLFF. The sequenced CDR3 bases are TGTGCCAGCAGCTGGGACAGTGGGGGAGGGACACCG.

A remark on this clone: The read ends 3 residues early relative to the CDR3; the germline J gene fills the gap. The chain combines TRBV30 with TRBJ1-2; D unclear. The V end was cut by 1 base, the J end by 3 bases, with 27 bases between. Germline-derived CDR1 and CDR2 are GTSNPN and SVGIG (reference sequence). The CDR3 loop spans 19 amino acids. CDR3 DNA, as far as it was read: TGTGCCTGGAGTGCCCGTAGAATGGCAGGTCACCCGAGCTACTATGGC. Protein sequence: CAWSARRMAGHPSYYG. The entire CDR3 sequence reads CAWSARRMAGHPSYYGYTF.

As to this clone: The read stops 3 residues short of the end of the CDR3; the missing end is completed from the germline J gene. The chain has TRBV19 and TRBJ1-2; D is undetermined. The CDR3 extends over 15 amino acids. Per the germline V gene, CDR1 is LNHDA and CDR2 is SQIVND (reference sequence). Partial CDR3 DNA: TGTGCCAGTAGCGAACTAGCAGCTAGCACAGATACC. Translated: CASSELAASTDT. The whole CDR3 sequence reads CASSELAASTDTYTF.

CDR3 sequence reads: CSASPGTRSMNTEAFF. CDR3 bases read: TGCAGTGCCAGTCCCGGGACACGAAGCATGAACACTGAA. The chain is built from TRBV20-1 and TRBJ1-1; D is possibly TRBD1 (6 bases). Read data end 3 residues before the CDR3 end; the end is taken from the germline J gene. There are 16 residues in the CDR3. The V end was cut by 6 bases, the J end by 0 bases, with 20 bases between. Germline CDR1 DFQATT, CDR2 SNEGSKA (reference sequence).

About this clone: The read halts 3 residues ahead of the CDR3 end, with the missing end drawn from the germline J gene. This chain joins TRBV7-2 and TRBJ2-3; D is unresolved. The CDR3 extends over 14 amino acids. The germline V gene has CDR1 SGHTA and CDR2 FQGNSA. The CDR3 loop reads CASIIKGSQETQYF. The CDR3 DNA, read in part, is TGTGCCAGCATCATCAAGGGCTCCCAAGAGACG.

As concerns this clone: The read ends 3 residues shy of where the CDR3 ends; the end is completed using the germline J gene. The chain couples TRBV20-1 to TRBJ2-3; a possible D gene is TRBD2 (6 bases). From germline, CDR1 is DFQATT and CDR2 SNEGSKA (reference sequence). The V end was cut by 4 bases, the J end by 3 bases, with 17 bases between. CDR3 length: 15 residues. The CDR3 protein is CSAKVRGIRTDTQYF. Incomplete CDR3 DNA: TGCAGTGCTAAAGTCCGCGGGATCCGGACAGATACG.

Of note for this clone: The read ends 3 residues shy of where the CDR3 ends; the end is completed using the germline J gene. The V and J genes are TRBV5-1 and TRBJ2-1; 8 bases line up with TRBD2. V lost 1 base to trimming and J lost 0 bases; unmatched junction nucleotides: 12. CDR1 is SGHRS and CDR2 is YFSETQ in the germline V gene. The CDR3 is 19 amino acids. The CDR3 bases that were read are TGCGCCAGCAGCTTGTTAGCGGGAATTCGTCCGAACTCCTACAATGAG. This gives the protein CASSLLAGIRPNSYNE. The full CDR3 is CASSLLAGIRPNSYNEQFF.

A note on this clone: The read comes to an end 3 residues before the CDR3 does, leaving the germline J gene to fill in the end. The chain has TRBV5-1 and TRBJ2-1, with 9 nucleotides matching TRBD1. CDR3 length: 16 residues. The germline CDR1 and CDR2 sequences are SGHRS and YFSETQ. V trimming: 4 bases; J trimming: 2 bases; junction bases outside the gene matches: 7. CDR3 loop: CASSDGQGSTYNEQFF. The DNA read from the CDR3 is TGCGCCAGCAGCGACGGACAGGGGTCCACCTACAATGAG. Supplemented by reference TRBV5-1 and TRBJ2-1, the full variable domain reads KAGVTQTPRYLIKTRGQQVTLSCSPISGHRSVSWYQQTPGQGLQFLFEYFSETQRNKGNFPGRFSGRQFSNSRSEMNVSTLELGDSALYLCASSDGQGSTYNEQFFGPGTRLTVL.

Points on this clone: The read falls 3 residues short of the CDR3 end, and the missing part is taken from the germline J gene. The chain links TRBV12-5 to TRBJ2-4, with D possibly being TRBD1 (6 bases). CDR1 LGHNT and CDR2 FRNRAP come from the germline V gene. V gave up 6 bases and J gave up 1 base, with 22 bases separating them. The CDR3 extends over 18 amino acids. The covered CDR3 bases are TGTGCTAGTGGCCTATACCACAGGGACCCCTCGGCCAAAAACATT. It specifies CASGLYHRDPSAKNI. In full, the CDR3 reads CASGLYHRDPSAKNIQYF.

The covered CDR3 bases are TGTGCCAGCAGCTCCGTGGGCCAAGAGACT. It specifies CASSSVGQET. The full CDR3 reads CASSSVGQETQYF. This rearrangement joins TRBV7-2 to TRBJ2-4; D is uncertain. The read halts 3 residues ahead of the CDR3 end, with the missing end drawn from the germline J gene. In germline, CDR1 is SGHTA, CDR2 FQGNSA. The CDR3 totals 13 residues. The whole variable domain, remainder taken from reference TRBV7-2 and TRBJ2-4, is GAGVSQSPSNKVTEKGKDVELRCDPISGHTALYWYRQSLGQGLEFLIYFQGNSAPDKSGLPSDRFSAERTGGSVSTLTIQRTQQEDSAVYLCASSSVGQETQYFGAGTRLSVL.

Comment on this clone: The CDR3 end falls 3 residues outside the read, so it is completed with the germline J gene. This chain joins TRBV30 and TRBJ2-2; TRBD1 is a possible D gene (6 bases). CDR3 length equals 16 residues. CDR1 and CDR2 (germline): GTSNPN, SVGIG (reference sequence). The DNA read from the CDR3 is TGTGCCTGGAGTCTAGGGCGCAGGGGCCGGGATGAAAAG. Its translation is CAWSLGRRGRDEK. The CDR3 in its entirety is CAWSLGRRGRDEKLFF.

For this clone: The sequence runs out 3 residues before the end of the CDR3; the remainder is reconstructed from the germline J gene. This chain joins TRBV19 and TRBJ1-2; possible D gene TRBD1, 5 bases. Trimming took 1 base from V and 1 from J, leaving 7 bases between them. This CDR3 comprises 14 residues. Germline CDR1 and CDR2: LNHDA and SQIVND (reference sequence). The CDR3 loop is CASSIGGDNYGYTF. The sequenced CDR3 bases are TGTGCCAGTAGTATAGGGGGCGATAACTATGGC.

Comment on this clone: The read ends 3 residues before the CDR3 terminus; that terminus is restored from the germline J gene. J is TRBJ2-7 and V is TRBV20-1, with 8 bases aligning to TRBD2. Looked up from germline, CDR1 is DFQATT and CDR2 is SNEGSKA (reference sequence). The CDR3 length is 16 residues. The V and J ends lost 0 bases and 0 bases, in that order; junction bases with no gene match: 7. The CDR3 DNA, read in part, is TGCAGTGCTAGAGAGGCCGGCGGGGGGAGCTCCTACGAG. Translation: CSAREAGGGSSYE. In full, the CDR3 reads CSAREAGGGSSYEQYF.

About this clone itself: Read data end 3 residues before the CDR3 end; the end is taken from the germline J gene. This sequence joins TRBV7-8 and TRBJ1-2; TRBD1 aligns across 11 bases. The germline CDR1 and CDR2 sequences are SGHVS and FQNEAQ. The CDR3 is 14 amino acids. CDR3 protein: CASSTRTGGRGYTF. CDR3 bases read: TGTGCCAGCAGTACCCGGACAGGGGGCCGGGGC.

As for this clone: Coverage ceases 3 residues before the CDR3 finishes, and the germline J gene fills in the end. The rearrangement links TRBV7-3 to TRBJ2-5; D might be TRBD1 (5 bases). Germline V CDR1 and CDR2: SGHTA, FQGTGA. This CDR3 has 13 amino acids. Trimming pared 5 bases from V and 2 bases from J, leaving 9 bases between. Incomplete CDR3 DNA: TGTGCCAGCAGCCAGGGATCTCAAGAGACC. As protein: CASSQGSQET. The full CDR3 protein is CASSQGSQETQYF.

Remarks on this clone: The CDR3 end is not reached by the read, which stops 3 residues before it; the germline J gene fills it in. J is TRBJ2-3 and V is TRBV5-6; 8 nucleotides align to TRBD1. The CDR3 has 15 residues. The germline V gene encodes CDR1 SGHDT and CDR2 YYEEEE. CDR3 bases read: TGTGCCAGCAGCTTCACCCAGGGGGCTGGAGAGACG. Its translation is CASSFTQGAGET. The CDR3 reads in full as CASSFTQGAGETQYF.

Regarding this clone: The read terminates 3 residues ahead of where the CDR3 ends, so the germline J gene completes it. The chain employs TRBV20-1 and TRBJ2-3; D gene ambiguous. The CDR3 length is 15 residues. Trimming pared 1 base from V and 2 bases from J, leaving 13 bases between. Germline values: CDR1 DFQATT, CDR2 SNEGSKA (reference sequence). CDR3 amino acids: CSARAVGRPTDTQYF. The CDR3 DNA, read in part, is TGCAGTGCTAGAGCCGTAGGGCGCCCCACAGATACG.

Comment on this clone: The CDR3 end lies 3 residues beyond the end of the read and is filled in from the germline J gene. The gene calls are TRBV4-2 and TRBJ1-3; 10 nucleotides match TRBD1. This CDR3 contains 17 residues. V shed 4 bases, J shed 0 bases, and the junction held 6 bases outside the gene matches. Germline-derived CDR1 and CDR2 are LGHNA and YNFKEQ. The covered CDR3 bases are TGTGCCAGCAGCCCGAGCCGGGACAGGGGCTCTGGAAACACC. Translated: CASSPSRDRGSGNT. The whole CDR3 is CASSPSRDRGSGNTIYF.

With respect to this clone: Sequencing ends 3 residues short of the CDR3 end; the germline J gene provides the rest. The V call is TRBV7-2, the J call TRBJ2-1; a weak D match, TRBD1 (6 bases). V lost 5 bases and J 8 bases, leaving 13 bases between the germline ends. This CDR3 has 13 amino acids. Looked up from germline, CDR1 is SGHTA and CDR2 is FQGNSA. The CDR3: CASSEQGPDEQFF. The sequenced CDR3 bases are TGTGCCAGCAGCGAACAGGGTCCGGATGAG.

Concerning this clone: The CDR3 extends 3 residues past the end of the read, so its final part is completed from the germline J gene. The chain is built from TRBV6-2 or TRBV6-3 and TRBJ2-1; 8 nucleotides line up with TRBD2. J was trimmed by 8 bases and V by 5 bases; bases with no gene match: 8. The CDR3 length is 14 residues. Germline CDR1 MNHEY, CDR2 SVGEGT. CDR3 residues: CASSGGAGADEQFF. The sequenced CDR3 bases are TGTGCCAGCAGTGGGGGAGCGGGAGCCGATGAG.

Comments on this clone: The read ends 3 residues shy of where the CDR3 ends; the end is completed using the germline J gene. The chain uses TRBV6-4 and TRBJ1-6; 8 bases are a match to TRBD1. Germline-derived CDR1 and CDR2 are MRHNA and SNTAGT. The CDR3 has 14 amino acids. J was trimmed by 5 bases and V by 7 bases; bases with no gene match: 4. The CDR3 DNA, read in part, is TGTGCCAGCACAGGACAGGGAAATAATTCACCC. It is translated as CASTGQGNNSP. Given in full, the CDR3 is CASTGQGNNSPLHF.

As for this clone: The sequenced fragment ends 3 residues before the CDR3 boundary, so the rest is inferred from the germline J gene. The chain has TRBV20-1 and TRBJ2-5; 8 positions agree with TRBD1. This CDR3 region has 17 residues. With 5 bases clipped from V and 1 base from J, the junction kept 15 bases outside the gene matches. Germline CDR1 is DFQATT and CDR2 is SNEGSKA (reference sequence). Here the CDR3 reads CSASGTGVGGGQETQYF. CDR3 bases read: TGCAGTGCTTCCGGGACAGGCGTCGGTGGGGGCCAAGAGACC.